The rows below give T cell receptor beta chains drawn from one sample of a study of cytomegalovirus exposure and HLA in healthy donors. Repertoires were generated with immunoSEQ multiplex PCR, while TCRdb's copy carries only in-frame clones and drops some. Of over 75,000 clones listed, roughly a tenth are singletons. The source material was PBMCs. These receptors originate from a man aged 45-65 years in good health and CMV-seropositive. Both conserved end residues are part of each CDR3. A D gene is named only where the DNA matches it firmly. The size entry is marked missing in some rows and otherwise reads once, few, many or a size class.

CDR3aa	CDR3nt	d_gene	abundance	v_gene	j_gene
CASSLDQGAAAEQFF	TGTGCCAGCAGCTTAGATCAGGGGGCGGCCGCCGAGCAGTTCTTC	TRBD1	few	TRBV11-2	TRBJ2-1
CASSPQGAFLYEQYF	TGTGCCAGCAGCCCACAGGGGGCTTTCTTATACGAGCAGTACTTC	TRBD1	few	TRBV27	TRBJ2-7
CASSLGGGDLNQPQHF	TGTGCCAGCAGCCTGGGGGGAGGGGACCTCAATCAGCCCCAGCATTTT	.	few	TRBV7-9	TRBJ1-5
CASSGLATGNTEAFF	TGTGCCAGCAGTGGGCTCGCGACAGGGAACACTGAAGCTTTCTTT	.	.	TRBV6-6	TRBJ1-1
CASSLGGQGGNEKLFF	TGTGCCAGCAGCTTAGGAGGCCAGGGGGGTAATGAAAAACTGTTTTTT	TRBD1	.	TRBV7-9	TRBJ1-4
CASSPTGLSVGNTIYF	TGTGCCAGCAGCCCGACGGGACTCAGCGTCGGTAACACCATATATTTT	.	.	TRBV9	TRBJ1-3
CAISGSGDSTDTQYF	TGTGCCATCAGTGGTAGCGGGGATAGCACAGATACGCAGTATTTT	TRBD2	.	TRBV10-3	TRBJ2-3
CSVTTGTSSFEQYF	TGCAGCGTGACGACCGGGACTAGCTCGTTCGAGCAGTACTTC	TRBD2	once	TRBV29-1	TRBJ2-7
CASRPTGGNTGELFF	TGCGCCAGCAGACCGACAGGGGGGAACACCGGGGAGCTGTTTTTT	TRBD1	.	TRBV5-1	TRBJ2-2
CASRGSQETQYF	TGTGCCAGCAGGGGCTCACAAGAGACCCAGTACTTC	.	few	TRBV28	TRBJ2-5
CASSLGWSSSPLHF	TGTGCCAGCAGCTTAGGCTGGAGTAGTTCACCCCTCCACTTT	.	.	TRBV11-2	TRBJ1-6
CASSLTPTASQDF	TGTGCCAGCAGCTTAACCCCAACAGCTTCACAGGACTTC	.	.	TRBV7-3	TRBJ2-7
CASALPGFKAGVPYNEQFF	TGTGCCTCGGCTTTACCGGGTTTTAAAGCGGGAGTCCCCTACAATGAGCAGTTCTTC	TRBD2	few	TRBV15	TRBJ2-1
CASRQRVGTEAFF	TGTGCCAGCAGACAGAGAGTGGGCACTGAAGCTTTCTTT	.	few	TRBV6-4	TRBJ1-1
CASSIHRVTGQNQPQHF	TGTGCCAGTAGTATCCACAGGGTAACAGGGCAAAATCAGCCCCAGCATTTT	.	.	TRBV19	TRBJ1-5
CASSYTEESNEQFF	TGTGCCAGCAGTTATACCGAGGAGAGCAATGAGCAGTTCTTC	.	few	TRBV6-5	TRBJ2-1
CASSSSRGRLSTGELFF	TGTGCCAGCAGTTCTAGCAGGGGGCGTTTGAGCACCGGGGAGCTGTTTTTT	TRBD1	few	TRBV28	TRBJ2-2
CASSWSGRGDEQYF	TGCGCCAGCAGCTGGAGCGGGAGAGGGGACGAGCAGTACTTC	TRBD2	.	TRBV5-1	TRBJ2-7
CASSQDGSSTDTQYF	TGCGCCAGCAGCCAAGATGGCAGTAGCACAGATACGCAGTATTTT	.	.	TRBV4-1	TRBJ2-3
CASSLGQGAYEQYF	TGTGCCAGCAGCCTTGGACAGGGGGCCTACGAGCAGTACTTC	TRBD1	few	TRBV7-3	TRBJ2-7
CASSSGLATDTQYF	TGCGCCAGCAGCTCTGGATTAGCCACAGATACGCAGTATTTT	.	few	TRBV5-1	TRBJ2-3
CASSLGGSSGTYEQYF	TGTGCCAGCAGCTTGGGAGGGTCTAGCGGAACCTACGAGCAGTACTTC	TRBD2	.	TRBV5-4	TRBJ2-7
CASSLGQGGTDTQYF	TGCGCCAGCAGCTTGGGTCAGGGTGGCACAGATACGCAGTATTTT	.	.	TRBV5-1	TRBJ2-3
CAGPQQVMRTDTQYF	TGCGCCGGTCCTCAGCAGGTGATGCGCACAGATACGCAGTATTTT	.	few	TRBV10-1	TRBJ2-3
CSANSGRAGYTF	TGCAGCGCCAATTCAGGGCGCGCTGGCTACACCTTC	.	.	TRBV29-1	TRBJ1-2
CASSFSGRPDGGELFF	TGTGCCAGCAGCTTCAGCGGGAGGCCGGATGGCGGGGAGCTGTTTTTT	TRBD2	.	TRBV7-3	TRBJ2-2
CASSYSTDPDTQYF	TGTGCCAGCAGTTACTCGACTGACCCGGATACGCAGTATTTT	.	once	TRBV6-5	TRBJ2-3
CASRTGTSGGATDTQYF	TGTGCCAGCAGGACCGGGACTAGCGGGGGAGCGACAGATACGCAGTATTTT	TRBD2	few	TRBV2	TRBJ2-3
CASRGGILGNQPQHF	TGTGCCAGCAGGGGGGGGATCCTCGGCAATCAGCCCCAGCATTTT	.	.	TRBV5-5	TRBJ1-5
CASSINGYNEQFF	TGTGCCAGTAGTATAAACGGCTACAATGAGCAGTTCTTC	.	.	TRBV19	TRBJ2-1
CASRGGGDKNIQYF	TGTGCCAGCAGAGGAGGTGGAGACAAAAACATTCAGTACTTC	.	.	TRBV6-5	TRBJ2-4
CASSYGTVNTGELFF	TGTGCCAGCAGCTACGGGACAGTTAACACCGGGGAGCTGTTTTTT	TRBD1	.	TRBV7-3	TRBJ2-2
CASGLGQGATGELFF	TGTGCTAGTGGTTTAGGTCAGGGGGCCACCGGGGAGCTGTTTTTT	TRBD1	few	TRBV12-5	TRBJ2-2
CASSFYGGTDTQYF	TGTGCCAGCAGCTTTTACGGTGGCACAGATACGCAGTATTTT	.	.	TRBV7-9	TRBJ2-3
CASSLGADNTEAFF	TGTGCCAGCAGCTTAGGGGCTGATAACACTGAAGCTTTCTTT	.	.	TRBV11-2	TRBJ1-1
CASSRYGYTF	TGTGCCAGCAGTCGTTATGGCTACACCTTC	.	.	TRBV28	TRBJ1-2
CASSQARTGKLFF	TGTGCCAGCAGCCAAGCTAGGACAGGAAAACTGTTTTTT	TRBD1	.	TRBV14	TRBJ1-4
CASSARQGLYGYTF	TGTGCCAGCAGTGCCCGACAGGGCCTCTATGGCTACACCTTC	TRBD1	.	TRBV6-6	TRBJ1-2
CASSSSGGTVNTEAFF	TGCGCCAGCAGCTCCTCGGGGGGGACGGTGAACACTGAAGCTTTCTTT	.	many	TRBV5-1	TRBJ1-1
CASSLWTGGSGNTIYF	TGTGCCAGCAGTTTGTGGACAGGGGGCTCTGGAAACACCATATATTTT	TRBD1	.	TRBV28	TRBJ1-3
CASSYPPDTYEQYF	TGTGCCAGCAGTTACCCCCCAGACACCTACGAGCAGTACTTC	.	.	TRBV6-6	TRBJ2-7
CASSHVGQGYNSPLHF	TGTGCCAGCAGCCACGTCGGACAGGGTTATAATTCACCCCTCCACTTT	TRBD1	.	TRBV5-4	TRBJ1-6
CASSYSNQAPGYEQYF	TGTGCCAGCAGTTACTCGAATCAAGCCCCCGGGTACGAGCAGTACTTC	.	few	TRBV6-5	TRBJ2-7
CAIRESTGDGNTIYF	TGTGCCATCAGGGAGAGTACAGGGGACGGAAACACCATATATTTT	TRBD1	.	TRBV10-3	TRBJ1-3
CASSVGLAAPYEQYF	TGTGCCAGCAGCGTAGGACTAGCGGCCCCCTACGAGCAGTACTTC	TRBD2	.	TRBV7-6	TRBJ2-7
CASIPRGAEKLFF	TGTGCCAGCATTCCACGCGGTGCGGAAAAACTGTTTTTT	.	.	TRBV2	TRBJ1-4
CASSSANSGLLGEQYF	TGTGCCAGCAGTTCAGCTAATAGCGGGCTCCTGGGGGAGCAGTACTTC	TRBD2	.	TRBV27	TRBJ2-7
CASTLSTGELFF	TGTGCCAGCACCCTTTCCACCGGGGAGCTGTTTTTT	.	.	TRBV11-2	TRBJ2-2
CASSAQAGGNTGELFF	TGCGCCAGCAGTGCGCAAGCGGGAGGGAACACCGGGGAGCTGTTTTTT	TRBD2	.	TRBV10-1	TRBJ2-2
CASSLTGASGGELFF	TGTGCCAGCAGTTTGACAGGGGCTAGTGGGGGAGAACTGTTTTTT	TRBD1	few	TRBV6-1	TRBJ1-4
CASRVTGGSTEAFF	TGCGCCAGCAGAGTCACAGGGGGGAGCACTGAAGCTTTCTTT	TRBD1	few	TRBV5-1	TRBJ1-1
CASSLKTRAGELFF	TGTGCCAGCAGTTTAAAGACCCGGGCCGGGGAGCTGTTTTTT	.	few	TRBV27	TRBJ2-2
CASGFPPFNTDTQYF	TGTGCTAGTGGTTTTCCCCCTTTTAATACAGATACGCAGTATTTT	.	few	TRBV12-5	TRBJ2-3
CSARGAFF	TGCAGTGCCCGAGGAGCTTTCTTT	.	few	TRBV20-1	TRBJ1-1